Listed below are T cell receptor beta chains from one sample, sequenced in a study of blood T cell repertoires in COVID-19. Measured with immunoSEQ multiplex PCR; TCRdb has only the in-frame clones, and not every one. The table records approximately 130,000 clones, approximately 87% of them present only once. The sample was peripheral blood. These receptors were collected from a man between 60 and 70 years old with acute or convalescent COVID-19. Each CDR3 is given with its conserved first and last residue.

TRBV7-8,16,TRBJ2-7,CASSSRGGSGSYEQYF
TRBV5-1,14,TRBJ2-5,CASSPDRAQETQYF
TRBV19,12,TRBJ1-2,CATRQGTYGYTF
TRBV5-6,15,TRBJ1-5,CASSTKGDSNQPQHF
TRBV3-1/TRBV3-2,15,TRBJ2-3,CASSQGAGLADTQYF
TRBV12-3/TRBV12-4,13,TRBJ2-5,CASSTVGGETQYF
TRBV28,15,TRBJ2-7,CASSLFSGRAGEQYF
TRBV28,13,TRBJ2-5,CASSLAGAETQYF
TRBV7-2,14,TRBJ2-5,CASSLYGVGETQYF
TRBV5-1,14,TRBJ2-1,CASSGGARENEQFF
TRBV28,14,TRBJ1-3,CASREGGSGNTIYF
TRBV5-6,16,TRBJ2-3,CASSLGARGRADTQYF
TRBV7-8,15,TRBJ2-7,CASSFTSGSSYEQYF
TRBV11-2,13,TRBJ2-1,CASSLGLHNEQFF
TRBV28,16,TRBJ2-4,CASSTPGTLAKNIQYF
TRBV2,12,TRBJ2-3,CASTGSTDTQYF
TRBV24-1,16,TRBJ2-2,CATSDSVTVRAGELFF
TRBV5-1,16,TRBJ2-2,CASSLSGVPGTGELFF
TRBV19,16,TRBJ2-1,CASSKGLAGGTDEQFF
TRBV3-1/TRBV3-2,12,TRBJ1-2,CASSQVSYGYTF
TRBV9,16,TRBJ2-3,CASSVEASERTDTQYF
TRBV9,16,TRBJ2-2,CASSVGHAGASGELFF
TRBV3-1/TRBV3-2,14,TRBJ2-1,CASSQDSRGNEQFF
TRBV27,13,TRBJ1-2,CATHRQGTEGYTF
TRBV30,15,TRBJ2-7,CAWSAGTSVAYEQYF
TRBV28,16,TRBJ2-1,CASSLMGLAGPNEQFF
TRBV19,19,TRBJ2-2,CASSIGGSGKRSNTGELFF
TRBV5-1,16,TRBJ2-7,CASSLGGLGYIYEQYF
TRBV28,15,TRBJ2-3,CASSPRGEGTDTQYF
TRBV30,12,TRBJ1-1,CAWSAYHTEAFF
TRBV18,14,TRBJ1-5,CASSQGKLGQPQHF
TRBV7-9,13,TRBJ2-5,CASSWAGAETQYF
TRBV19,12,TRBJ2-7,CASRGGGYEQYF
TRBV6-7,14,TRBJ2-7,CASGEPGDGDEQYF
TRBV30,15,TRBJ2-1,CAWSVLAGGPGEQFF
TRBV18,17,TRBJ2-1,CASSPTLAGGTYNEQFF
TRBV7-2,17,TRBJ2-7,CASSLVGGGFSSYEQYF
TRBV5-6,15,TRBJ2-7,CASRTSGRVEYEQYF
TRBV6-2/TRBV6-3,17,TRBJ2-2,CASSYSRRGLNTGELFF
TRBV19,16,TRBJ2-3,CASSRGGGSGTDTQYF
TRBV28,14,TRBJ2-5,CAGSRERGSETQYF
TRBV6-5,14,TRBJ1-3,CASRPGVTGNTIYF
TRBV27,21,TRBJ2-5,CASRRRPPLPGLAGVGETQYF
TRBV7-9,12,TRBJ2-7,CASSSFSYEQYF
TRBV5-1,17,TRBJ2-1,CASSFTPTSGVYNEQFF
TRBV7-2,12,TRBJ2-7,CASSLAVREQYF
TRBV24-1,15,TRBJ2-1,CATSDATSGNNEQFF